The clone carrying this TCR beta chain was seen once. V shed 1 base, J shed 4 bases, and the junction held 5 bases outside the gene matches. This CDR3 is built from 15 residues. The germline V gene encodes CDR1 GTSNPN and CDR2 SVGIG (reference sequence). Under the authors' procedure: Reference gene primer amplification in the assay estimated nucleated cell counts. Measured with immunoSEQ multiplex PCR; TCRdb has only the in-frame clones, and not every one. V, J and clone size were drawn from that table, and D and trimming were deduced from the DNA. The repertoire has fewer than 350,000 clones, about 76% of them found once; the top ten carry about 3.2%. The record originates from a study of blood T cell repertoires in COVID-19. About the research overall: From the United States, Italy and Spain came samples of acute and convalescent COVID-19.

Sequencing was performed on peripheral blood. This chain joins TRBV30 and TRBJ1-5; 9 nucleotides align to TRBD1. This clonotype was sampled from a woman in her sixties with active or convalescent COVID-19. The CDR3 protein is CAWSGQGQGNQPQHF. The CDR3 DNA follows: TGTGCCTGGAGTGGACAGGGACAGGGAAATCAGCCCCAGCATTTT.